The rows below give T cell receptor beta chains drawn from one sample of a study of technical replicates of blood from a handful of donors. Only in-frame clones appear in the TCRdb table, and some are missing; sequencing was by immunoSEQ multiplex PCR. The sample shows just under 100,000 clones, 95% of them seen only once. Sequencing was done on a sample of T cells isolated from PBMCs. The source is a human donor in good health. CDR3s include the opening cysteine and the closing phenylalanine or tryptophan. A D gene is named only where the DNA matches it firmly. Clone size is shown for a subset of rows, as once, few, many or a class of expanded clone.

j_call | clone_size | d_call | v_call | cdr3_aa | cdr3_nt
TRBJ1-1 | - | TRBD1 | TRBV7-8 | CASSQRTGPAFF | TGTGCCAGCAGCCAAAGGACAGGCCCCGCTTTCTTT
TRBJ2-5 | once | TRBD2 | TRBV5-4 | CASSLKRGSQETQYF | TGTGCCAGCAGCTTGAAGCGGGGGAGCCAAGAGACCCAGTACTTC
TRBJ1-5 | - | - | TRBV28 | CASSLWSTGSNQPQHF | TGTGCCAGCAGTTTATGGTCGACAGGTAGCAATCAGCCCCAGCATTTT
TRBJ2-7 | - | TRBD2 | TRBV19 | CASSIVAGVSYEQYF | TGTGCCAGTAGTATAGTAGCGGGAGTATCCTACGAGCAGTACTTC
TRBJ2-1 | - | - | TRBV5-1 | CASSPGARANEQFF | TGCGCCAGCAGCCCTGGTGCCAGGGCTAATGAGCAGTTCTTC
TRBJ2-5 | - | - | TRBV7-9 | CASSLPMEGNQETQYF | TGTGCCAGCAGCTTACCAATGGAGGGTAACCAAGAGACCCAGTACTTC
TRBJ2-5 | - | - | TRBV27 | CASSSPAGRGLQETQYF | TGTGCCAGCAGCAGCCCGGCGGGGCGGGGCTTACAAGAGACCCAGTACTTC
TRBJ2-7 | - | TRBD1 | TRBV28 | CASSQFFPPGQLYEQYF | TGTGCCAGCAGCCAGTTTTTCCCTCCGGGACAGCTATACGAGCAGTACTTC
TRBJ2-3 | - | - | TRBV7-2 | CASSLLFRAFGDTQYF | TGTGCCAGCAGCTTACTCTTCCGAGCATTTGGAGATACGCAGTATTTT
TRBJ2-5 | - | TRBD2 | TRBV27 | CASSFSLASLGSQYF | TGTGCCAGCAGTTTTTCACTAGCGAGCTTGGGGAGCCAGTACTTC
TRBJ2-1 | - | TRBD2 | TRBV6-1 | CASSGGRLALNNEQFF | TGTGCCAGCAGTGGCGGGAGGCTAGCGCTGAACAATGAGCAGTTCTTC
TRBJ2-7 | - | TRBD1 | TRBV7-9 | CASSVRGTLDEQYF | TGTGCCAGCAGCGTCAGGGGGACCTTAGACGAGCAGTACTTC
TRBJ2-1 | - | TRBD2 | TRBV15 | CATSRGRSGGSNEQFF | TGTGCCACCAGCAGAGGGCGTAGCGGGGGCTCCAATGAGCAGTTCTTC
TRBJ2-1 | - | TRBD1 | TRBV29-1 | CSVRTEGTGGEQFF | TGCAGCGTGAGAACGGAAGGGACAGGGGGTGAGCAGTTCTTC
TRBJ2-2 | - | TRBD1 | TRBV7-6 | CASSLGQGTGELFF | TGTGCCAGCAGCCTCGGACAGGGGACCGGGGAGCTGTTTTTT
TRBJ2-3 | - | TRBD2 | TRBV5-4 | CASSLVAGTADTQYF | TGTGCCAGCAGCTTGGTAGCGGGGACGGCAGATACGCAGTATTTT
TRBJ1-2 | once | - | TRBV5-4 | CASSLGGATYGYTF | TGTGCCAGCAGCTTGGGTGGGGCGACATATGGCTACACCTTC
TRBJ2-5 | once | TRBD1 | TRBV7-9 | CASSPSQGKETQYF | TGTGCCAGCAGCCCCTCACAGGGGAAGGAGACCCAGTACTTC
TRBJ1-3 | once | TRBD1 | TRBV9 | CASSVVVGQGLPSSGNTIYF | TGTGCCAGCAGCGTAGTAGTTGGACAGGGGCTCCCCAGCTCTGGAAACACCATATATTTT
TRBJ2-3 | - | - | TRBV29-1 | CSVELASDTQYF | TGCAGCGTTGAACTGGCTTCGGATACGCAGTATTTT
TRBJ1-5 | - | TRBD1 | TRBV4-1 | CASSQVGDRTQHF | TGCGCCAGCAGCCAAGTGGGGGACAGAACTCAGCATTTT
TRBJ2-1 | - | TRBD2 | TRBV6-6 | CASRGDLYNEQFF | TGTGCCAGCCGGGGGGATTTGTACAATGAGCAGTTCTTC
TRBJ2-2 | once | - | TRBV7-9 | CASSSRGRQGGTGELFF | TGTGCCAGCAGCTCGCGTGGGAGACAGGGAGGTACCGGGGAGCTGTTTTTT
TRBJ2-3 | - | TRBD2 | TRBV4-1 | CASSQGRGNTDTQYF | TGCGCCAGCAGCCAAGGGCGGGGGAACACAGATACGCAGTATTTT
TRBJ2-7 | - | TRBD2 | TRBV6-5 | CATRKPGGYEQYF | TGTGCCACCCGGAAACCCGGGGGGTACGAGCAGTACTTC
TRBJ2-1 | - | TRBD1 | TRBV5-1 | CASSSKTPGQGAGEQFF | TGCGCCAGCAGCTCGAAGACTCCGGGACAGGGGGCAGGTGAGCAGTTCTTC
TRBJ2-1 | - | - | TRBV12-2 | CASRLGGTYNEQFF | TGTGCAAGTCGCTTAGGCGGCACCTACAATGAGCAGTTCTTC
TRBJ2-7 | - | - | TRBV7-9 | CASSLASGRGYEQYF | TGTGCCAGCAGCTTAGCGTCCGGCAGGGGCTACGAGCAGTACTTC
TRBJ1-2 | - | - | TRBV28 | CASSTGTTYGYTF | TGTGCCAGCAGTACCGGGACTACCTATGGCTACACCTTC
TRBJ2-2 | - | TRBD1 | TRBV15 | CATSRLGRQGIGDATGELFF | TGTGCCACCAGCAGGCTGGGGCGACAGGGGATAGGAGACGCCACCGGGGAGCTGTTTTTT
TRBJ2-3 | once | TRBD1 | TRBV2 | CANSVYDRDDANTQYF | TGTGCCAACTCGGTATATGACAGGGATGATGCGAATACGCAGTATTTT
TRBJ1-1 | - | TRBD1 | TRBV2 | CASSGLYGTDGAFF | TGTGCCAGCAGTGGTTTATATGGGACAGATGGGGCTTTCTTT
TRBJ1-5 | - | TRBD1 | TRBV2 | CASSEGQGVGQPQHF | TGTGCCAGCAGTGAAGGCCAGGGGGTAGGTCAGCCCCAGCATTTT
TRBJ2-7 | - | TRBD2 | TRBV6-1 | CASTHRGVYEQYF | TGTGCCAGTACCCATCGGGGGGTCTACGAGCAGTACTTC
TRBJ2-1 | - | - | TRBV2 | CASKGVVGALYNEQFF | TGTGCCAGCAAGGGGGTGGTGGGGGCGCTTTACAATGAGCAGTTCTTC
TRBJ1-5 | - | TRBD1 | TRBV19 | CASSVTTGISQPQHF | TGTGCCAGTAGTGTAACGACAGGGATTAGTCAGCCCCAGCATTTT
TRBJ1-5 | - | - | TRBV4-1 | CASSQVLGEVQPQHF | TGCGCCAGCAGCCAAGTTCTAGGGGAGGTTCAGCCCCAGCATTTT
TRBJ1-4 | - | TRBD1 | TRBV9 | CASSGGQVATNEKLFF | TGTGCCAGCAGCGGGGGACAGGTAGCAACTAATGAAAAACTGTTTTTT
TRBJ1-4 | - | TRBD1 | TRBV27 | CASSLRGQSNEKLFF | TGTGCCAGCAGTTTAAGGGGACAGAGTAATGAAAAACTGTTTTTT
TRBJ1-5 | - | - | TRBV19 | CASTPQGQPQHF | TGTGCCAGTACCCCACAGGGACAGCCCCAGCATTTT
TRBJ2-2 | once | TRBD2 | TRBV5-1 | CASSFREGGELFF | TGCGCCAGCAGCTTCCGGGAGGGCGGGGAGCTGTTTTTT
TRBJ2-7 | - | - | TRBV6-5 | CASSYSTTPLYEQYF | TGTGCCAGCAGTTACTCGACTACTCCCCTCTACGAGCAGTACTTC